This TCR beta chain was obtained from a study of T cell repertoires in cytomegalovirus infection. In the study overall: Public TCR beta signatures were indicative of both CMV infection and a matching HLA type.

The CDR3 has 18 amino acids. After removal of 4 bases from V and 4 bases from J, the junction contained 17 bases not matched to a gene. Germline CDR1 is SGHAT and CDR2 is FQNNGV. As to this clonotype: Its cognate antigen is unknown.

TCRdb redid the calling of the reads with MiXCR, one entry per CDR3 protein. The data show more than 650,000 distinct CDR3 sequences, about a third seen once. Study-level results: Ex vivo responses were dominated by HLA-C-restricted CMV-specific TCR beta clonotypes. CMV carriers having the relevant HLA were flagged by cumulative public TCR beta family frequency.

V gene TRBV11-2 combines with J gene TRBJ2-5, with 8 nucleotides matching TRBD2. The TCR sequence derives from a human donor in good health (CMV status not recorded). Some clones in this sample may be carry-over from other donors' samples. The specimen was PBMCs. In DNA, the CDR3 is TGTGCCAGCAGCTCAACTATCTCCTCCGGGACTAGAGGAGAGACCCAGTACTTC. Protein: CASSSTISSGTRGETQYF.